These 17 T cell receptor beta chains came from one sample sequenced in a study of T cell changes during pregnancy in multiple sclerosis. The table came from immunoSEQ multiplex PCR; TCRdb's copy has only in-frame clones and leaves some out. This sample has roughly 37,000 clones; 91% occur once, and the top ten carry 0.45% to 0.5%. The sequences come from CD4+ T cells from peripheral blood mononuclear cells, collected in the second trimester of pregnancy. The origin of the receptors is a female donor in good health, enrolled as a control in a pregnancy study.

The chain employs TRBV10-1 and TRBJ2-1; D remains unclear. Trimming took off 3 bases at V and 0 bases at J, with 3 bases between the two ends. The CDR3 is 13 amino acids. Germline V gene sequence: CDR1 WNHNN, CDR2 SYGVQD (reference sequence). The CDR3 DNA follows: TGCGCCAGCAGTGATAGCTCCTACAATGAGCAGTTCTTC. Its protein is CASSDSSYNEQFF.

The chain carries TRBV28 and TRBJ1-2; 10 bases line up with TRBD1. The trim removed 8 bases at V and 6 bases at J, leaving 6 bases unmatched. The CDR3 has 13 residues. Looked up from germline, CDR1 is MDHEN and CDR2 is SYDVKM. The CDR3 sequence is CASRGQGNHGYTF. CDR3 DNA: TGTGCCAGCCGGGGACAGGGGAATCATGGCTACACCTTC.

This chain links TRBV5-1 with TRBJ1-3; tentative D call: TRBD1 (5 bases). V shed 0 bases and J shed 0 bases, with 13 bases lying between them. Germline CDR1 SGHRS, CDR2 YFSETQ. CDR3 length: 17 residues. The CDR3: CASSLAGTDHSGNTIYF. The DNA for the CDR3 is TGCGCCAGCAGCTTGGCAGGGACTGATCACTCTGGAAACACCATATATTTT. The variable domain in full, completed from reference TRBV5-1 and TRBJ1-3, reads KAGVTQTPRYLIKTRGQQVTLSCSPISGHRSVSWYQQTPGQGLQFLFEYFSETQRNKGNFPGRFSGRQFSNSRSEMNVSTLELGDSALYLCASSLAGTDHSGNTIYFGEGSWLTVV.

The chain couples TRBV7-2 to TRBJ2-5; D is perhaps TRBD2 (6 bases). The DNA end is more similar to TRBJ2-7, so the J call may be wrong. Germline CDR1 reads SGHTA; CDR2 reads FQGNSA. This CDR3 comprises 15 residues. CDR3 DNA sequence: TGTGCCAGCAGCTTAGTGGGGGGAAAGGGCTACGAGCAGTACTTC. This sequence encodes CASSLVGGKGYEQYF.

This sequence joins TRBV4-2 and TRBJ2-7; D might be TRBD2 (6 bases). Trimming pared 0 bases from V and 1 base from J, leaving 19 bases between. The CDR3 covers 18 residues. Looked up from germline, CDR1 is LGHNA and CDR2 is YNFKEQ. CDR3 bases: TGTGCCAGCAGCCAAGAGGAGGGCTCCTCCTCGTTTTCCTACGAGCAGTACTTC. It specifies CASSQEEGSSSFSYEQYF.

This sequence joins TRBV6-1 and TRBJ2-7; 10 bases are a match to TRBD1. Germline V gene data show CDR1 as MNHNS and CDR2 as SASEGT. CDR3 length: 13 amino acids. The junction had 3 bases not matched to a gene; V was cut back by 6 bases and J by 4 bases. CDR3 amino acids: CASRRDRGYEQYF. The CDR3 bases are TGTGCCAGCAGACGGGACAGGGGATACGAGCAGTACTTC.

This clone was counted once. The chain combines TRBV10-3 with TRBJ2-7; 7 bases line up with TRBD2. J gave up 0 bases and V 3 bases, and 5 bases lay outside the gene matches. Germline V gives CDR1 ENHRY, CDR2 SYGVKD. This CDR3 spans 15 amino acids. The CDR3 bases are TGTGCCATCAGTGATCGGGACTATAGCTCCTACGAGCAGTACTTC. It yields the protein CAISDRDYSSYEQYF.

The J gene is TRBJ1-6, the V gene TRBV4-2; D might be TRBD1 (5 bases). Germline CDR1 LGHNA, CDR2 YNFKEQ. The CDR3 length is 20 residues. V lost 0 bases and J 1 base, leaving 19 bases between the germline ends. This CDR3 is CASSQEGPRAAGSYNSPLHF. The CDR3 DNA is TGTGCCAGCAGCCAAGAGGGACCTCGGGCGGCGGGATCCTATAATTCACCCCTCCACTTT.

The chain links TRBV18 to TRBJ1-4, with D maybe TRBD1 (6 bases). The V and J ends lost 1 base and 6 bases respectively, with 12 bases between them. Germline-derived CDR1 and CDR2 are KGHSH and LQKENI. CDR3 length equals 15 residues. The CDR3 bases are TGTGCCAGCTCACCACTCCGGGACACCTATGAAAAACTGTTTTTT. Encoded protein: CASSPLRDTYEKLFF.

This chain uses TRBV2 with TRBJ2-3, with 8 bases aligning to TRBD2. Germline CDR1 SNHLY, CDR2 FYNNEI. The CDR3 is made up of 14 amino acids. The J segment lost 6 bases and the V segment lost 8 bases, leaving 10 bases of the junction unmatched. CDR3 DNA sequence: TGTGCCAGCCTTAGCGGGACGGGCCTGGATACGCAGTATTTT. Amino acids: CASLSGTGLDTQYF.

The chain employs TRBV14 and TRBJ2-1, with 8 bases fitting TRBD1. J was trimmed by 3 bases and V by 4 bases; bases with no gene match: 5. CDR1 and CDR2 from the germline V gene are SGHDN and FVKESK. The CDR3 is 15 residues long. CDR3 amino acids: CASSPVQGGYNEQFF. The CDR3, as DNA: TGTGCCAGCAGCCCAGTACAGGGGGGCTACAATGAGCAGTTCTTC.

The V call is TRBV21-1, the J call TRBJ2-1; TRBD1, the D gene given by the table, was not confirmed from the DNA. TRBV21-1 represents a pseudogene. The CDR3 has 15 residues. The CDR3 DNA is TGTGCCAGCAGCAAAAAGGGATCCGGGACAGGGGTACAGTTCTTC. It translates to CASSKKGSGTGVQFF.

V gene TRBV6-5 combines with J gene TRBJ1-2; 7 nucleotides agree with TRBD1. The CDR3 length is 14 residues. V gave up 4 bases and J gave up 4 bases; unmatched junction bases: 6. The V gene's germline CDR1 is MNHEY and CDR2 SVGAGI. CDR3 DNA: TGTGCCAGCAGTTTCGGACAGGCACCCTATGGCTACACCTTC. This codes for CASSFGQAPYGYTF.

This rearrangement joins TRBV19 to TRBJ2-3, with 14 bases identical to TRBD2. The junction had 5 bases not matched to a gene; V was cut back by 4 bases and J by 2 bases. Germline V CDR1 and CDR2: LNHDA, SQIVND (reference sequence). CDR3 length: 17 amino acids. Here the CDR3 reads CASSTRLAGGPTDTQYF. In nucleotides, the CDR3 is TGTGCCAGTAGTACGCGACTAGCGGGGGGGCCCACAGATACGCAGTATTTT.

The chain couples TRBV19 to TRBJ2-7, with 9 bases matching TRBD1. The CDR3 covers 16 residues. V lost 5 bases, J lost 0 bases, and 8 bases stayed unmatched. Germline V gene lookup returns CDR1 LNHDA and CDR2 SQIVND (reference sequence). The CDR3 DNA sequence: TGTGCCAGTAGTGTATCCGGGACAGGGAGCTCCTACGAGCAGTACTTC. Translation gives CASSVSGTGSSYEQYF.

The CDR3 reads CASSIVGGSSYNEQFF. DNA for the CDR3: TGTGCCAGTAGTATCGTTGGTGGGAGCTCCTACAATGAGCAGTTCTTC. This chain joins TRBV19 and TRBJ2-1, with D tentatively TRBD2 (5 bases). Trimming pared 3 bases from V and 0 bases from J, leaving 12 bases between. Germline V gene lookup returns CDR1 LNHDA and CDR2 SQIVND (reference sequence). This CDR3 has 16 amino acids.

The chain employs TRBV11-2 and TRBJ1-4; no firm D call. The germline V gene has CDR1 SGHAT and CDR2 FQNNGV. V gave up 5 bases and J gave up 7 bases, with 11 bases separating them. The CDR3 extends over 13 amino acids. The CDR3 is CASSSTRFEKLFF. The CDR3 bases are TGTGCCAGCAGCAGTACGCGTTTTGAAAAACTGTTTTTT. Full variable domain (outside the CDR3, taken from reference TRBV11-2 and TRBJ1-4): EAGVAQSPRYKIIEKRQSVAFWCNPISGHATLYWYQQILGQGPKLLIQFQNNGVVDDSQLPKDRFSAERLKGVDSTLKIQPAKLEDSAVYLCASSSTRFEKLFFGSGTQLSVL.